The clone carrying this T cell receptor beta chain was detected once. The data originate from a study of T cell responses to AZD1222 COVID-19 vaccine. Clones were sequenced by immunoSEQ multiplex PCR, and TCRdb holds only the in-frame ones, with some missing. The data show roughly 97,000 clones, with approximately 88% seen just once and more than 8% held by the top ten. The germline CDR1 and CDR2 sequences are MDHEN and SYDVKM. The CDR3 consists of 14 residues. V trimming: 5 bases; J trimming: 8 bases; junction bases outside the gene matches: 6. This chain uses TRBV28 with TRBJ1-3, with 10 nucleotides matching TRBD1. This TCR came from an adult in good health. Sequencing used peripheral blood, obtained on day 0 of AZD1222 vaccination. DNA for the CDR3: TGTGCCAGCAGTGCTCCCGGGACAGGGGACACCATATATTTT. Encoded protein: CASSAPGTGDTIYF. Drawing the rest from reference TRBV28 and TRBJ1-3, the complete variable domain is DVKVTQSSRYLVKRTGEKVFLECVQDMDHENMFWYRQDPGLGLRLIYFSYDVKMKEKGDIPEGYSVSREKKERFSLILESASTNQTSMYLCASSAPGTGDTIYFGEGSWLTVV.